This T cell receptor (beta chain) was obtained from a study of cytomegalovirus exposure and HLA in healthy donors (dated by TCRdb to 2015 to 2018). General notes on the study: According to a later analysis, one platform produced both the 120 validation repertoires and the 700 or so repertoires of the first cohort. The study aimed to test whether cataloging public T cell receptors could reveal signatures of past pathogen exposure. Besides the first cohort of 666 subjects, a separate validation cohort made up of over 100 different subjects was used. To predict cytomegalovirus infection status, the study combined high-throughput TCR immunosequencing, statistical association of individual TCRs with disease status, and machine learning. Paper-wide results and their limitations: It was suggested by the authors that the approach could potentially be generalized to other disease states and immunological phenotypes. In the study, about 150 TCR beta chains were listed as associated with cytomegalovirus. In a later analysis, TCRs clustered in the first cohort were found to also tend to co-occur in the 130 or so validation repertoires, with 85% to 95% of cluster scores above 0. In vitro tests confirmed that a few of the cytomegalovirus-associated TCR beta chains recognize cytomegalovirus antigens. A later analysis had no HLA typing for the validation cohort, so co-occurrence there was scored across all 120 repertoires. While some public TCRs were present in many individuals, most TCR sequences turned up only very rarely across donors. Cytomegalovirus status was reported to be diagnosed by the classifier with high specificity and sensitivity in both the original and validation cohorts.

Taken from cysteine to phenylalanine, the CDR3 has 13 residues. This entry keeps only the CDR3 DNA: 39 bases, framed from base 1. The germline V gene gives CDR1 as SGHDT and CDR2 as YYEEEE. This clone was found a few times. It lacks a known antigen. Base-call qualities are not available, and no considerably larger clone is one nucleotide away. Libraries came from the immunoSEQ multiplex PCR assay. As for the original processing: A statistical classification framework was developed to diagnose cytomegalovirus status using the catalog of TCR beta chain sequences. TCRdb's version of the immuneACCESS table is confined to in-frame rearrangements and falls short of the full clone set. An unresolved V gene accounts for under half of the shortfall where checked; the remainder is of unknown origin. The V and J calls and clone size are taken from that table; D and trimming were inferred from the DNA. Counted in this sample were more than 200,000 clones; roughly 88% of them appeared once. Roughly 3% of the sample belongs to the ten largest clones.

The donors were included in the validation cohort of 100 to 150 subjects, a group kept apart from the roughly 730-subject first cohort. The sequence derives from a woman in her twenties or thirties in good health and CMV-seronegative. The sequenced sample was PBMCs. The chain uses TRBV5-6 and TRBJ2-7; 14 central bases correspond to TRBD2. The DNA sequence is given as TGTGCGGGGGGACTAGCGGGAGAGAACGAGCAGTACTTC. Its amino acids are CAGGLAGENEQYF.